This TCR beta chain was captured by sequencing in a study of cytomegalovirus exposure and HLA in healthy donors. For the study at large: Researchers previously reported finding about 110 million unique TCR beta sequences from 170 million or so T cells. General study findings and limits: Based on reports, TCR beta sequences accurately predicted HLA-A and HLA-B alleles for most subjects.

This CDR3 is 15 amino acids long. Per the germline V gene, CDR1 is MGHRA and CDR2 is YSYEKL. V shed 0 bases and J shed 1 base, with 6 bases lying between them. Note on this clone: Its antigen is unidentified. It is likely a read error, because the conserved phenylalanine at the end of the CDR3 is missing.

The PCR ran on 60 Vbeta and 13 Jbeta primers. Repertoires were generated with immunoSEQ multiplex PCR, while TCRdb's copy carries only in-frame clones and drops some. The sample has about 250,000 clones; under 90% are singletons. This chain links TRBV4-1 with TRBJ2-2; D ambiguous. Sequences were obtained from PBMCs. The source is a girl aged 2 to 10 in good health and CMV-seronegative. This chain's CDR3 is CASSQDRRNTGELFL. The CDR3 nucleotides read TGCGCCAGCAGCCAAGATCGGCGGAACACCGGGGAGCTGTTTCTT.